This entry is about one T cell receptor (beta chain). Its antigen is unknown. There are no base qualities to consult, and no much larger clone falls within one base. Using the deep immunoSEQ assay, multiplex PCR amplified TCR CDR3 regions from genomic DNA. Extracted genomic DNA from each cell subset was distributed evenly across all wells of several immunoSEQ 96-well plates, and each plate was treated as a replicate. For sorted subsets, each replicate PCR was loaded with roughly 0.2 ug genomic DNA, equivalent to approximately 33,000 T cell genomes. Purified libraries were quantified with a Qubit 3.0 fluorometer, sized on a Bioanalyzer 2100, and re-quantified with the KAPA Library Quantification kit. Each immunoSEQ 96-well plate was sequenced on its own single-read 150-cycle Illumina NextSeq 550 flow cell. As for how the authors treated the data: The immunoSEQ output contained only junctional sequences without quality scores, so filtering could not match that applied to full-length reads. Sequences were annotated with PyIR, a Python wrapper for IgBLAST v1.9, and V/J genes and CDR3 were assigned using IMGT germline references. Reads were removed for weak V/J assignments (E-value above 1e-6), missing CDR3, stop codons, out-of-frame junctions, or ambiguous translated residues. V3J clonotypes were defined as sequences sharing the same inferred V gene, J gene, and CDR3 amino acid sequence. To compute the percentage overlap between repertoires, the number of shared unique clonotypes was divided by the size of the smaller repertoire. Repertoire richness was assessed with RTK rarefaction, the Chao1 estimator, and Recon v2.1 estimates of unobserved clonotypes. For all TCRbeta clonotypes obtained by the gDNA method from a handful of donors, generation probabilities were computed with OLGA. Held by TCRdb, this immuneACCESS table contains in-frame sequences only and omits some clones. Under half of the omission traces to an unresolved V gene where checked; the cause of the rest is unknown. V, J and clone size derive from that table, while D and trimming were established from the DNA sequence. This sample is represented by under 1,100,000 clones; more than 65% of them were singletons. Clones ranked in the top ten supply approximately 1.5% of the sample.

The record originates from a study of shared clonotypes between healthy human individuals (dated by TCRdb to the early 2020s). About the investigation overall: The cohort comprised two women and a few men aged 18 to 49 years. The study deeply sequenced blood TCR repertoires of about 5 healthy adults to estimate repertoire size and the extent of clonotype sharing between individuals. Between about 0.9 and 10 billion PBMCs per donor were obtained by leukapheresis. For each donor, CD4 naive and CD4 memory were each given three plates, CD8 naive was given two plates, and CD8 memory was given one plate. To increase sequencing depth and limit assay-specific biases, different laboratories used diverse techniques to prepare libraries and sequence TCR repertoires.

Beyond this particular receptor, the publication reports: Across a handful of donors, approximately 5% of naive CD4, 3% to 3.5% of naive CD8, 2.3% of memory CD4, and under 0.45% of memory CD8 clonotypes were shared. Naive subsets generally had larger estimated clonotype richness than memory subsets did. Compared with non-shared clonotypes, the clonotypes found in all four sorted-subset donors had higher generation probabilities. Incomplete sequencing was indicated by rarefaction of sorted-subset datasets, despite the large sequencing depth. Pairwise subsampling indicated that sequencing depth was expected to affect the degree of clonotype sharing among donors. Sampling was limited to blood, and TCR repertoires in tissue likely differ from TCR repertoires in blood. Because the study included a small number of donors, the genetic and exposure-history diversity represented was limited.

The donors were healthy, HIV-negative adults who had no recently reported acute infections or vaccinations. Every donor was a Caucasian adult living in Nashville, Tennessee, USA. CD4+ T cells were enriched through magnetic negative selection, after which naive cells were positively selected on CD45RA and the remaining negative fraction served as the memory subset. Blood was obtained by leukapheresis, after which PBMCs were separated by Ficoll-Histopaque density gradient centrifugation and cryopreserved in liquid nitrogen vapor phase. Purity and quantity of every magnetically sorted T cell population were checked by analytical flow cytometry. Genomic DNA was isolated from each sorted fraction and quantified by UV absorbance on a Nanodrop 2000c. This sequence originates from a man aged 18 to 29 in good health. The source material was memory CD4+ T cells sorted from blood. The meaning of the sample's cell subset or site label: CD45RA-negative fraction.

The CDR3 is CASSLRQAGAGANVLTF. The DNA sequence is as follows: TGTGCCAGCAGCCTACGTCAGGCAGGGGCTGGGGCCAACGTCCTGACTTTC. The chain uses TRBV28 and TRBJ2-6; possibly the D gene is TRBD1, per 6 matching bases. The CDR3 holds 17 amino acids from the cysteine to the phenylalanine. CDR3 DNA is the only sequence kept; it has 51 bases, read in frame from the first base. The germline V gene provides CDR1 MDHEN and CDR2 SYDVKM. V is pared back by 6 bases and J by 2 bases, with 17 bases lying between the germline termini.